The clone carrying this TCR beta chain was observed a single time. The target antigen is unknown. The sample originates from a study of cytomegalovirus exposure and HLA in healthy donors. Study findings and constraints: The listing of about 150 TCR beta chains classed them as cytomegalovirus-associated.

The length of the CDR3 is 14 residues. The V gene end was trimmed by 2 bases and the J gene end by 6 bases; junction bases not matched to a gene: 3. Germline V gives CDR1 GTSNPN, CDR2 SVGIG (reference sequence). PCR was performed using 60 Vbeta and 13 Jbeta primers. Assay: immunoSEQ multiplex PCR; the TCRdb copy retains only in-frame clones and omits some. The data contain about 240,000 clones, around 80% of them seen just once; the ten biggest clones take up around 5.4%. This clonotype was obtained from a woman between 40 and 50 years old in good health and CMV-seropositive. Sequenced sample: PBMCs. The chain joins TRBV30 to TRBJ1-4, with 10 bases that match TRBD1. This CDR3 is CAWSTGTGDEKLFF. CDR3 nucleotide sequence: TGTGCCTGGAGTACCGGGACAGGGGATGAAAAACTGTTTTTT.